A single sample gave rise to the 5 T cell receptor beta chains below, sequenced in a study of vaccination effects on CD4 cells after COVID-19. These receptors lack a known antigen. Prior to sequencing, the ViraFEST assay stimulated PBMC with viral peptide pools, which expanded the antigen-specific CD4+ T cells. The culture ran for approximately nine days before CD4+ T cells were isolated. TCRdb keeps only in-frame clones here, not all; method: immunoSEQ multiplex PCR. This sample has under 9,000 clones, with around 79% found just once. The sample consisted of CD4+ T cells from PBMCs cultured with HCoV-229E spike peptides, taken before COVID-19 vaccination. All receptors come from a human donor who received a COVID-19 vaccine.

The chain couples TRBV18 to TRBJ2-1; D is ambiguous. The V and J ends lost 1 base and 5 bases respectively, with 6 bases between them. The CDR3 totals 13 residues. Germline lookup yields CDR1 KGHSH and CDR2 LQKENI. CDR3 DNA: TGTGCCAGCTCACCACGCTTAGACAATGAGCAGTTCTTC. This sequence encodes CASSPRLDNEQFF.

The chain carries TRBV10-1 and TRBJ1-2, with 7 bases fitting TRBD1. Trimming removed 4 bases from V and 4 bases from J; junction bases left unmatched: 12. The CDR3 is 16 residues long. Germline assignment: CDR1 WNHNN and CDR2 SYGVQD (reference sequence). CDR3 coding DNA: TGCGCCAGCAGTGGTCCGAAACTGGGACAGATCTATGGCTACACCTTC. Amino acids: CASSGPKLGQIYGYTF.

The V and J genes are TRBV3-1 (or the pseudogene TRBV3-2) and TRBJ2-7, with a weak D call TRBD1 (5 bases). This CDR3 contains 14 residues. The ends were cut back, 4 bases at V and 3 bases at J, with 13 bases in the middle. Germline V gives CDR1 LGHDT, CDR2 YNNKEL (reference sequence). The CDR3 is CASSRVGHGYEQYF. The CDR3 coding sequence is TGTGCCAGCAGCCGAGTAGGACACGGCTACGAGCAGTACTTC.

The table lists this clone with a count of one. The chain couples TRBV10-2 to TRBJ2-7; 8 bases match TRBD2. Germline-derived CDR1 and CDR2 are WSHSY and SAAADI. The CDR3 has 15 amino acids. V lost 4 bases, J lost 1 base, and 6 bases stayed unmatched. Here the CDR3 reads CASSALAGVSYEQYF. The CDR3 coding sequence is TGCGCCAGCAGTGCGCTAGCGGGCGTTTCCTACGAGCAGTACTTC.

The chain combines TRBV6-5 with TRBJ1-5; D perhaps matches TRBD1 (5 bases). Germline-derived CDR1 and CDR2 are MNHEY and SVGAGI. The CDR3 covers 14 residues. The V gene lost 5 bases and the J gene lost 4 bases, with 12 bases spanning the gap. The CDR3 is CASSQWDGNQPQHF. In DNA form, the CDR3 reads TGTGCCAGCAGTCAATGGGACGGTAATCAGCCCCAGCATTTT.